This T cell receptor beta chain was documented in a study of blood T cell repertoires in COVID-19. Study information: The United States, Italy and Spain were the sources of the acute and convalescent COVID-19 samples.

TCRdb's table, derived via immunoSEQ multiplex PCR, lists solely in-frame clones and lacks some. The sample comprises approximately 94,000 clones, around four fifths of which are singletons, and about an eighth rests with the top ten. V gave up 3 bases and J gave up 13 bases, with 22 bases separating them. CDR1 SGDLS and CDR2 YYNGEE come from the germline V gene. The CDR3 runs 15 residues. The receptor's source is a man in his fifties with active or convalescent COVID-19. Sequencing was performed on peripheral blood. The chain carries TRBV9 and TRBJ1-4; TRBD1 is a possible D gene (6 bases). The DNA for the CDR3 is TGTGCCAGCAGCGGGGGCAGGGGCGAGATAGGAGGACTGTTTTTT. It specifies CASSGGRGEIGGLFF. Full variable domain (rest looked up from reference TRBV9 and TRBJ1-4): DSGVTQTPKHLITATGQRVTLRCSPRSGDLSVYWYQQSLDQGLQFLIQYYNGEERAKGNILERFSAQQFPDLHSELNLSSLELGDSALYFCASSGGRGEIGGLFFGSGTQLSVL.